These 2 T cell receptor beta chains originate from one sample sequenced in a study of control samples from healthy donors and cancer patients. The data were produced by immunoSEQ multiplex PCR, yet TCRdb's version contains in-frame clones alone and is incomplete. Here the sample spans tens of thousands of clones, around 80% being singletons. The sample taken for sequencing was PBMCs. The receptors stem from a man aged 55-75 years with head and neck cancer.

This chain uses TRBV3-1 (or the pseudogene TRBV3-2) with TRBJ1-5, with D maybe TRBD1 (6 bases). There are 14 residues in the CDR3. From germline, CDR1 is LGHDT and CDR2 YNNKEL (reference sequence). Trimming left V 4 bases short and J 7 bases short, with 14 bases between. Here the CDR3 DNA reads TGTGCCAGCAGCCCGTTGGGGGCGAAGCAGCCCCAGCATTTT. This gives the protein CASSPLGAKQPQHF.

This clone was seen more than once but under ten times. The genes are TRBV28 and TRBJ2-3; D is undetermined. Germline assignment: CDR1 MDHEN and CDR2 SYDVKM. V lost 6 bases and J lost 0, with 13 bases in between. The CDR3 has 15 residues. The CDR3 region has the DNA TGTGCCAGCAGGGGAAGCGAGACTAGCACAGATACGCAGTATTTT. This gives the protein CASRGSETSTDTQYF.